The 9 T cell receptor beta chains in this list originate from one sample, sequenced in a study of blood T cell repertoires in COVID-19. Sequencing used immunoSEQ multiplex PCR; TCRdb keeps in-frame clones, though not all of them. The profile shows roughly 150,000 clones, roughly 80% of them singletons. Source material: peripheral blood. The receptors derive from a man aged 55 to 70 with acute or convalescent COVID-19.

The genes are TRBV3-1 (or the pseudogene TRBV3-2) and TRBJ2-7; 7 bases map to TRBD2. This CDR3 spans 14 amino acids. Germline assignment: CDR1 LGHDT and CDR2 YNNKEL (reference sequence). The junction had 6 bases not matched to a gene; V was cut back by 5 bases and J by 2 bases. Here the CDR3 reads CASSDTGGTYEQYF. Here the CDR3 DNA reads TGTGCCAGCAGCGATACCGGGGGGACCTACGAGCAGTACTTC.

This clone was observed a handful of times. The CDR3 loop reads CASHRDKGLAQYF. CDR3 nucleotide sequence: TGTGCCAGCCACCGGGACAAGGGTTTGGCCCAGTACTTC. This chain uses TRBV2 with TRBJ2-5, with a weak D call TRBD1 (6 bases). This CDR3 is 13 amino acids long. CDR1 and CDR2 from the germline V gene are SNHLY and FYNNEI. V shed 8 bases and J shed 9 bases, with 19 bases lying between them.

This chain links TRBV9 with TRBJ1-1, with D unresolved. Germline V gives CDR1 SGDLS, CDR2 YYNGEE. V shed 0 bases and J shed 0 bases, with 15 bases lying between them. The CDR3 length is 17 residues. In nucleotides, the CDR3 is TGTGCCAGCAGCGTAGGTGGATCGACGGGTTTGAACACTGAAGCTTTCTTT. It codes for CASSVGGSTGLNTEAFF.

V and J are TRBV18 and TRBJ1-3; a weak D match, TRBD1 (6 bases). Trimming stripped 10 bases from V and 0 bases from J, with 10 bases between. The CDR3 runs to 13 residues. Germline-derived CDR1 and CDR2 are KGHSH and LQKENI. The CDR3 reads CATMTGSGNTIYF. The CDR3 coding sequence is TGTGCCACGATGACAGGCTCTGGAAACACCATATATTTT.

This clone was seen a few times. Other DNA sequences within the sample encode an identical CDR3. The CDR3 sequence: CASSLGQISHGYTF. As DNA, the CDR3 is TGCGCCAGCAGCTTGGGACAGATCTCCCATGGCTACACCTTC. The chain couples TRBV5-1 to TRBJ1-2, with D perhaps TRBD1 (5 bases). Germline V gene lookup returns CDR1 SGHRS and CDR2 YFSETQ. V shed 0 bases and J shed 6 bases, with 12 bases lying between them. CDR3 size: 14 residues.

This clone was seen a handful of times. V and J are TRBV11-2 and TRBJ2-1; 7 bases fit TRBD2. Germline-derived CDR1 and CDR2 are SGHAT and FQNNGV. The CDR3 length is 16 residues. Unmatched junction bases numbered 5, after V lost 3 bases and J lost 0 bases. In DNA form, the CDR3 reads TGTGCCAGCAGCTTCCACGGGGGGAGCTCCTACAATGAGCAGTTCTTC. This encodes CASSFHGGSSYNEQFF. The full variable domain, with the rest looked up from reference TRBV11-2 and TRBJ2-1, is EAGVAQSPRYKIIEKRQSVAFWCNPISGHATLYWYQQILGQGPKLLIQFQNNGVVDDSQLPKDRFSAERLKGVDSTLKIQPAKLEDSAVYLCASSFHGGSSYNEQFFGPGTRLTVL.

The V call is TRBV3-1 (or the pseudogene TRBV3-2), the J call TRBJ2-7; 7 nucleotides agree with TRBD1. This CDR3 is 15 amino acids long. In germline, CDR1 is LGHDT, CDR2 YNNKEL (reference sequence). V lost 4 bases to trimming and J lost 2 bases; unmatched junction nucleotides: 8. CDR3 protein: CASSRDSPYPYEQYF. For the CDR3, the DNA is TGTGCCAGCAGCCGGGACAGCCCTTACCCCTACGAGCAGTACTTC.

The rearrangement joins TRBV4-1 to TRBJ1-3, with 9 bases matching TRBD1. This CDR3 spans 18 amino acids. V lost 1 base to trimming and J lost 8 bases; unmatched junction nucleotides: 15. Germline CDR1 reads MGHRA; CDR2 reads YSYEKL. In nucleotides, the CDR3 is TGCGCCAGCAGCCAAGTTTCCACCCCGGGACAGGGACGATACACCATATATTTT. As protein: CASSQVSTPGQGRYTIYF.

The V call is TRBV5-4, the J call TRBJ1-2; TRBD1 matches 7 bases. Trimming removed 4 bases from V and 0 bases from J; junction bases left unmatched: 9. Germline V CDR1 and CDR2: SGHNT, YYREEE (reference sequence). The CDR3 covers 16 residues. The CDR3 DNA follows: TGTGCCAGCAGCCCCGCGACAGGGCCAGCTAACTATGGCTACACCTTC. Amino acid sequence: CASSPATGPANYGYTF.